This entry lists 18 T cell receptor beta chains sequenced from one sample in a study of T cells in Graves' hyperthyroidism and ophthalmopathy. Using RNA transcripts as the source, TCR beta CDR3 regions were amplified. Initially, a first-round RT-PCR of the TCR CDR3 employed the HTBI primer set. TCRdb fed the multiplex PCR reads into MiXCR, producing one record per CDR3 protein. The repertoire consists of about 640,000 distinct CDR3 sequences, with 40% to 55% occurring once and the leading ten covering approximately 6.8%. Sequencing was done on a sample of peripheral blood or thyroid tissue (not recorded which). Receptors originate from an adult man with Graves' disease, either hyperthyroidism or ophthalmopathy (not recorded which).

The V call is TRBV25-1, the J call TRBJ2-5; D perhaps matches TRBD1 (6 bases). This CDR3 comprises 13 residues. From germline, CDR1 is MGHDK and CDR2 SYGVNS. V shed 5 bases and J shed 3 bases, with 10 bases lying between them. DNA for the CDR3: TGTGCCAGCAGTACCGGGGACAAAGAGACCCAGTACTTC. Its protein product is CASSTGDKETQYF.

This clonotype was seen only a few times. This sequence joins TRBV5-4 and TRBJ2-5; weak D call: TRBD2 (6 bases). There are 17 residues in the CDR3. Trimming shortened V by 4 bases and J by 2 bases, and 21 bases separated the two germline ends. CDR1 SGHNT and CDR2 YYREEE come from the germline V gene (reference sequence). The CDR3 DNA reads TGTGCCAGCAGCGGCCGACCGGGGGACCTGAGGCAAGAGACCCAGTACTTC. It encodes CASSGRPGDLRQETQYF.

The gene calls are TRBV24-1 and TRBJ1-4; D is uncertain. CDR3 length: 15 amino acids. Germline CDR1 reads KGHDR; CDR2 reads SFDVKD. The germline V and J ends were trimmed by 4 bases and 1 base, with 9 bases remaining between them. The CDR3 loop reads CATSEGARTNEKLFF. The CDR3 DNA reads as TGTGCCACCAGTGAAGGAGCGAGAACTAATGAAAAACTGTTTTTT.

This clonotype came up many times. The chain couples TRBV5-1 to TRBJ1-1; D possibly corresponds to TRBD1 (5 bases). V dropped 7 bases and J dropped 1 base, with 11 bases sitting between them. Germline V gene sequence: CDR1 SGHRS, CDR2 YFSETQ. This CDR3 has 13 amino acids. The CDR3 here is CASGTGTNTEAFF. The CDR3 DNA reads TGCGCCAGCGGAACCGGGACGAACACTGAAGCTTTCTTT.

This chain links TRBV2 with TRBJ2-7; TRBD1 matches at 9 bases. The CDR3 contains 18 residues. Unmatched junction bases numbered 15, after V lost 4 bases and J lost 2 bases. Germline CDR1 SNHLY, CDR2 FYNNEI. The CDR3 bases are TGTGCCAGCAGTGGACAGGGGGTAAGGAGCGGTAAAGCCTACGAGCAGTACTTC. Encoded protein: CASSGQGVRSGKAYEQYF.

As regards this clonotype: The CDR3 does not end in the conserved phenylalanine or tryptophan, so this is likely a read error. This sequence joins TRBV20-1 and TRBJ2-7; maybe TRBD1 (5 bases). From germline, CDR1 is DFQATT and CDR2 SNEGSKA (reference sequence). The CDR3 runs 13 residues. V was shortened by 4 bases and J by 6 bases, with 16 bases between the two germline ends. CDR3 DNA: TGCAGTGCTAAACATCCAGGGCAGCGCGAGCAGTACCTC. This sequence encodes CSAKHPGQREQYL.

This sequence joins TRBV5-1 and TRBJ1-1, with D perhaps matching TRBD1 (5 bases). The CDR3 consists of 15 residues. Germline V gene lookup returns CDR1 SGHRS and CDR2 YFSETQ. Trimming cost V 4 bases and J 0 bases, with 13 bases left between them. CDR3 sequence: CASSPGTVMNTEAFF. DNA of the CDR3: TGCGCCAGCAGCCCAGGGACCGTGATGAACACTGAAGCTTTCTTT.

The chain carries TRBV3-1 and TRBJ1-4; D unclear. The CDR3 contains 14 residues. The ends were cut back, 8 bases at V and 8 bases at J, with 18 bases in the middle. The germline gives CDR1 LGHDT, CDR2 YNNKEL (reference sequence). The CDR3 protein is CASSPSRTVEKLFF. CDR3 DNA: TGTGCCAGCTCACCATCTAGGACGGTGGAAAAACTGTTTTTT.

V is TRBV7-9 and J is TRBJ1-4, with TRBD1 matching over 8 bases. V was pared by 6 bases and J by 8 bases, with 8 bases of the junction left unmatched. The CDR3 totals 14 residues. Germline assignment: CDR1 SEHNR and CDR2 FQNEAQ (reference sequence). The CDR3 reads CASRPGQGREKLFF. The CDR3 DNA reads TGTGCCAGCAGGCCCGGACAGGGTCGGGAAAAACTGTTTTTT.

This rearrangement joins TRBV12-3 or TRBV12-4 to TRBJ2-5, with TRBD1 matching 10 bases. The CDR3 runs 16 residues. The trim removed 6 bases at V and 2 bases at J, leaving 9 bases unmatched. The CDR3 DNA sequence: TGTGCCAGCAGCGCCCCGGACAGGGGGACTCAAGAGACCCAGTACTTC. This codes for CASSAPDRGTQETQYF.

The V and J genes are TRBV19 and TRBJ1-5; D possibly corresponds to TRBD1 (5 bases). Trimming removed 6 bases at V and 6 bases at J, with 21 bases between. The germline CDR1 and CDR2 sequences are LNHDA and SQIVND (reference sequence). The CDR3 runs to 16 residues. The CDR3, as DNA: TGTGCCAGTAGACCAAGGCTGAAGGACAATAGTCAGCCCCAGCATTTT. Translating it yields CASRPRLKDNSQPQHF.

The chain's CDR3 is CAISDRGDNSPLHF. In DNA, the CDR3 is TGTGCCATCAGTGACAGGGGAGATAATTCACCCCTCCACTTT. This chain joins TRBV10-3 and TRBJ1-6; the D gene is possibly TRBD1 (6 bases). The V end was cut by 3 bases, the J end by 5 bases, with 8 bases between. Germline values: CDR1 ENHRY, CDR2 SYGVKD. CDR3 size: 14 residues.

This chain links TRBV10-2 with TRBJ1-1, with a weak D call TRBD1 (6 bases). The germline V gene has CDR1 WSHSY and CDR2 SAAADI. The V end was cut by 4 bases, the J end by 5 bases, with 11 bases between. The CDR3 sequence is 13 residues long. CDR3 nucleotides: TGCGCCAGCAGTGTTGCAGGGGAAACTGAAGCTTTCTTT. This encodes CASSVAGETEAFF.

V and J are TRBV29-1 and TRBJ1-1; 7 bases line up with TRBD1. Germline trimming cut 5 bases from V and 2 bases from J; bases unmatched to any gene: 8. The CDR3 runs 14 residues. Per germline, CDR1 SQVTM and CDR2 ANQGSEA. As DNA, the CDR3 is TGCAGCGTTCCGGGACAGTGGACAAACACTGAAGCTTTCTTT. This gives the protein CSVPGQWTNTEAFF.

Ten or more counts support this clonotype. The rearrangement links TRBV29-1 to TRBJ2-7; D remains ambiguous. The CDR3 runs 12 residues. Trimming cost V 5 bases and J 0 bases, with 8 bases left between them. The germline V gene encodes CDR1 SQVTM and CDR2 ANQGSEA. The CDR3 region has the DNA TGCAGCGTTCTCCAGGCCTCCTACGAGCAGTACTTC. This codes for CSVLQASYEQYF.

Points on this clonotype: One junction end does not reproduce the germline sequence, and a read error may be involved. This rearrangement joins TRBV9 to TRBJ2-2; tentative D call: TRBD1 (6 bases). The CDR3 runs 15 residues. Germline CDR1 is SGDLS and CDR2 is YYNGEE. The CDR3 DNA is TGTGCCAGCGGCGTAGGGGCAGGGGACACCGGGGAGCTGTTTTTT. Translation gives CASGVGAGDTGELFF.

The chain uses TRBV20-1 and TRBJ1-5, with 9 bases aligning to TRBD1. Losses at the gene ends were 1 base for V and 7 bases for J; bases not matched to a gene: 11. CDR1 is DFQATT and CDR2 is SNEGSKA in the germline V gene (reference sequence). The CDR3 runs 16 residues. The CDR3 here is CSARGGTGFSGQPQHF. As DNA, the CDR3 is TGCAGTGCTAGAGGAGGGACAGGGTTTAGTGGACAGCCCCAGCATTTT.

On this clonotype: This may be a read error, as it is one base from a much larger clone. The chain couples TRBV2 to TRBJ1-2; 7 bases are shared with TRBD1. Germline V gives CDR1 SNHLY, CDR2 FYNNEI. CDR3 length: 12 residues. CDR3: CARSERGQGYTF. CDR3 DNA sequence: TGTGCCCGCAGTGAACGGGGACAGGGCTACACCTTC.